The 3 T cell receptor beta chains listed next were all sequenced from one sample in a study of T cells in localized non-small cell lung cancer. Here immunoSEQ multiplex PCR was the method, and the copy in TCRdb shows in-frame clones only, minus some. The sample comprises around 25,000 clones, 75% to 90% of which are singletons, and around 4.1% rests with the top ten. The sequencing used peripheral blood, collected before any cancer treatment. All receptors come from a woman aged 35 to 69 with stage I lung adenocarcinoma.

This chain joins TRBV7-2 and TRBJ2-3, with 8 nucleotides matching TRBD2. Per germline, CDR1 SGHTA and CDR2 FQGNSA. This CDR3 spans 15 amino acids. V shed 5 bases, J shed 4 bases, and the junction held 8 bases outside the gene matches. CDR3 sequence: CASSVVGTSADTQYF. CDR3 bases: TGTGCCAGCAGCGTAGTCGGGACTAGTGCAGATACGCAGTATTTT.

The V call is TRBV5-1, the J call TRBJ1-3; tentative D call: TRBD1 (5 bases). The V gene's germline CDR1 is SGHRS and CDR2 YFSETQ. V lost 4 bases, J lost 2 bases, and 13 bases lay in between. This CDR3 region has 15 residues. The CDR3 loop is CASSPGTEPGNTIYF. CDR3 sequence (DNA): TGCGCCAGCAGCCCGGGGACGGAACCTGGAAACACCATATATTTT.

V is TRBV29-1 and J is TRBJ2-1; 7 bases align to TRBD1. The V gene end was trimmed by 6 bases and the J gene end by 8 bases; junction bases not matched to a gene: 10. The CDR3 is made up of 13 amino acids. From germline, CDR1 is SQVTM and CDR2 ANQGSEA. The CDR3: CSVRDSREHEQFF. CDR3 nucleotides: TGCAGCGTCAGGGACAGCAGAGAACATGAGCAGTTCTTC.